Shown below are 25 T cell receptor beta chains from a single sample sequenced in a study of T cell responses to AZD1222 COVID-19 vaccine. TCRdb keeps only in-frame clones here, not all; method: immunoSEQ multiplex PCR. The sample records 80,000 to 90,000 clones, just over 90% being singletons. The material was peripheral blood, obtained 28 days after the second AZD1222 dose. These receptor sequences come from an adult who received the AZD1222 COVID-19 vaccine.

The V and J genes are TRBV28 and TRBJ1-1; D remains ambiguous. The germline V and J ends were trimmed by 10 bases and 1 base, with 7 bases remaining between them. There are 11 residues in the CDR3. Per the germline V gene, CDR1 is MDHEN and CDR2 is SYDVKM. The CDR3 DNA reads TGTGCCACTGGAGGGAACACTGAAGCTTTCTTT. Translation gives CATGGNTEAFF.

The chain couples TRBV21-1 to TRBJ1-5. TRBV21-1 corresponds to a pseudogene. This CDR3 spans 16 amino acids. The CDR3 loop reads CASSKSEGIRNQPQHF. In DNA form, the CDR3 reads TGTGCCAGCAGCAAATCCGAGGGGATTAGGAATCAGCCCCAGCATTTT.

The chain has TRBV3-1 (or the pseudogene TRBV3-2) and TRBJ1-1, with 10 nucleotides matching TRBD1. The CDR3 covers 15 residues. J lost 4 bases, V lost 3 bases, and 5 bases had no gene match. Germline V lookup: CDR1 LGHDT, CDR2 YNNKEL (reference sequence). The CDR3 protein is CASSQAGQGFTEAFF. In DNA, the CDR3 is TGTGCCAGCAGCCAGGCGGGACAGGGGTTCACTGAAGCTTTCTTT.

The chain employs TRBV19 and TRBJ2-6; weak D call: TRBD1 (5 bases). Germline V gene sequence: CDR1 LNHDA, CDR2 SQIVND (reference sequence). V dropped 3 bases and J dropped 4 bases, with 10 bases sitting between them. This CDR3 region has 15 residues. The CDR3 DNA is TGTGCCAGTAGTATTGGCAGGGTCGGGGCCAACGTCCTGACTTTC. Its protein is CASSIGRVGANVLTF.

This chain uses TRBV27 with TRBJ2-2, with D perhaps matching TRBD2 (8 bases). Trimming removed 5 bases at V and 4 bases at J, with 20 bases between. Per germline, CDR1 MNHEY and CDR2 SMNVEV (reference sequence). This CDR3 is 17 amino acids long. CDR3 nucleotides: TGTGCCAGCAGTCCGAGGGGGCGGGGGGCCAGCACCGGGGAGCTGTTTTTT. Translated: CASSPRGRGASTGELFF.

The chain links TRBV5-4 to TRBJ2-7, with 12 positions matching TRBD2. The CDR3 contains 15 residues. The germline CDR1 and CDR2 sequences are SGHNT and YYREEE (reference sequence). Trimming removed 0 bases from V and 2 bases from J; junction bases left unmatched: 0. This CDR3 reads CASSLGLAGAYEQYF. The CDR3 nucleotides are TGTGCCAGCAGCTTGGGACTAGCGGGGGCCTACGAGCAGTACTTC.

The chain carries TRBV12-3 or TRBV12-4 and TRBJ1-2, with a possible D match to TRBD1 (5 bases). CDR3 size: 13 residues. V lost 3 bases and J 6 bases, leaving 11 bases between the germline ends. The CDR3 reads CASSLHGRDGYTF. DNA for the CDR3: TGTGCCAGCAGTTTGCATGGCAGGGATGGCTACACCTTC.

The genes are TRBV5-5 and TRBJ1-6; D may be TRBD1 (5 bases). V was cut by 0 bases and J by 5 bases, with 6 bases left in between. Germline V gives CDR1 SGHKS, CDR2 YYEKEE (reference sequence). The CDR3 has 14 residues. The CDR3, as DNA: TGTGCCAGCAGCTTGGGGGGCGATAATTCACCCCTCCACTTT. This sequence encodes CASSLGGDNSPLHF.

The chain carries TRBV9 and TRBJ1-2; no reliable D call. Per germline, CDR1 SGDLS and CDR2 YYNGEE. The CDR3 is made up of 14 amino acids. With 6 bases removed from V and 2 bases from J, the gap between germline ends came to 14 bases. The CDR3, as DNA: TGTGCCAGCACCCTAGCGGGGATGAACTATGGCTACACCTTC. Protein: CASTLAGMNYGYTF.

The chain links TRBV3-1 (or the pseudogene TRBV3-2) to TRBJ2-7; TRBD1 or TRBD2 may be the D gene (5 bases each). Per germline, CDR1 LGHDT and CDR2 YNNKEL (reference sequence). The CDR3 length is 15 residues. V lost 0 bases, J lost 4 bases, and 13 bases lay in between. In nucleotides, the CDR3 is TGTGCCAGCAGCCAAGAGGTAGAGGGGCGGTACGAGCAGTACTTC. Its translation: CASSQEVEGRYEQYF.

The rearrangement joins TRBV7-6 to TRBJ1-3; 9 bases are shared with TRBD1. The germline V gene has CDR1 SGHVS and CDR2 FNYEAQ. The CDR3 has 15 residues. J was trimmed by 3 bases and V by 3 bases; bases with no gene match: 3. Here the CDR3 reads CASSLDRGFGNTIYF. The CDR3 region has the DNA TGTGCCAGCAGCTTGGACAGGGGATTTGGAAACACCATATATTTT.

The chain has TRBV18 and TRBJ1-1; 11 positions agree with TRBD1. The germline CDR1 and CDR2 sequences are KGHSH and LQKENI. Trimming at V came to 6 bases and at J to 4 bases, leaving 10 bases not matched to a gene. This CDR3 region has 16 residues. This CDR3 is CASSPGQGALPTEAFF. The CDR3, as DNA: TGTGCCAGCTCCCCTGGACAGGGGGCGCTCCCCACTGAAGCTTTCTTT.

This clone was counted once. CDR3 loop: CASSLVARNNEQFF. The CDR3 bases are TGCGCCAGCAGCTTGGTGGCTCGGAACAATGAGCAGTTCTTC. J is TRBJ2-1 and V is TRBV5-1; D not resolved. Trimming took 0 bases from V and 5 from J, leaving 9 bases between them. Germline CDR1 is SGHRS and CDR2 is YFSETQ. The CDR3 is 14 residues long.

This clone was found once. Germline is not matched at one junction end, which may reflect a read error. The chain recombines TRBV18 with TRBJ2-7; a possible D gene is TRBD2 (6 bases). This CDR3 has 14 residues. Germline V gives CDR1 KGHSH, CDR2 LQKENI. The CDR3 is CASSGDSNTPCPDF. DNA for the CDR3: TGTGCCAGCTCCGGGGACTCGAATACACCCTGCCCCGACTTC.

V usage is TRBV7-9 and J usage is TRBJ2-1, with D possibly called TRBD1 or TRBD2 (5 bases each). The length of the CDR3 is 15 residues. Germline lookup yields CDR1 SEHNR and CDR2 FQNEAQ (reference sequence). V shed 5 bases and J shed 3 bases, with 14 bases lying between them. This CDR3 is CASSIRDGDYNEQFF. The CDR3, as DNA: TGTGCCAGCAGCATAAGGGACGGGGACTACAATGAGCAGTTCTTC.

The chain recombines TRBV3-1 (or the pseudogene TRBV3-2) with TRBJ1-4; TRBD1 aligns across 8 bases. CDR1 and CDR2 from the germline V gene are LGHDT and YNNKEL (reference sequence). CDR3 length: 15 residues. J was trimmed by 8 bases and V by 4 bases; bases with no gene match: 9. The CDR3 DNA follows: TGTGCCAGCAGCCCCGGACAGGGCTGGGGAGAAAAACTGTTTTTT. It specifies CASSPGQGWGEKLFF.

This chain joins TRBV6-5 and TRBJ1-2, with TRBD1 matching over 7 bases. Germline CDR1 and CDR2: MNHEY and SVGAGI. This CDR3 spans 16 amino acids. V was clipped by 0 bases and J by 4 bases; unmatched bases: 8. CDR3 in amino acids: CASSYSSRDRVYGYTF. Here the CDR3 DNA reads TGTGCCAGCAGTTACTCATCCCGGGACAGAGTCTATGGCTACACCTTC.

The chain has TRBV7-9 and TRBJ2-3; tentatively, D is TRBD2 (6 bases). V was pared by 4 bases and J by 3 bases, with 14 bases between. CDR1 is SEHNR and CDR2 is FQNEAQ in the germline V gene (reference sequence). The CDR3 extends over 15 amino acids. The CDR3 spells CASSSPGLSTDTQYF. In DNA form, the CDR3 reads TGTGCCAGCAGCTCACCAGGACTATCTACAGATACGCAGTATTTT. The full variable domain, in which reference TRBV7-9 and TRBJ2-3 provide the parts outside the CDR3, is DTGVSQNPRHKITKRGQNVTFRCDPISEHNRLYWYRQTLGQGPEFLTYFQNEAQLEKSRLLSDRFSAERPKGSFSTLEIQRTEQGDSAMYLCASSSPGLSTDTQYFGPGTRLTVL.

CDR3 sequence reads: CATSETKRADTQYF. For the CDR3, the DNA is TGTGCCACCAGTGAAACAAAAAGGGCAGATACGCAGTATTTT. The V gene is TRBV24-1, the J gene TRBJ2-3, with D uncertain. The germline CDR1 and CDR2 sequences are KGHDR and SFDVKD. Trimming stripped 4 bases from V and 4 bases from J, with 11 bases between. This CDR3 spans 14 amino acids.

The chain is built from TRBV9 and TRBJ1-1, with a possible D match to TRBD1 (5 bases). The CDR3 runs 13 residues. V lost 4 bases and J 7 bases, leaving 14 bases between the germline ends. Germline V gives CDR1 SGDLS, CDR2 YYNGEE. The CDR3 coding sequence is TGTGCCAGCAGCCCCGGTGGGGCTAATGAAGCTTTCTTT. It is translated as CASSPGGANEAFF.

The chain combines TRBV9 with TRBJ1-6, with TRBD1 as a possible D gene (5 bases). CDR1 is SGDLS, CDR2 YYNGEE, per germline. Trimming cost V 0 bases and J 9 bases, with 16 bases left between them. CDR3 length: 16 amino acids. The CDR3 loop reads CASSVAFGQGGSPLHF. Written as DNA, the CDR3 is TGTGCCAGCAGCGTAGCCTTCGGGCAGGGTGGTTCACCCCTCCACTTT.

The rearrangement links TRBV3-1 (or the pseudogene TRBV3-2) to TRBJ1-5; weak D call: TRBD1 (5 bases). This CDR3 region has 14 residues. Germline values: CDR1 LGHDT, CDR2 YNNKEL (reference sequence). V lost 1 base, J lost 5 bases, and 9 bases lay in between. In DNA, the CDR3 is TGTGCCAGCAGCCAAGGCGCAGGGTATCAGCCCCAGCATTTT. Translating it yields CASSQGAGYQPQHF.

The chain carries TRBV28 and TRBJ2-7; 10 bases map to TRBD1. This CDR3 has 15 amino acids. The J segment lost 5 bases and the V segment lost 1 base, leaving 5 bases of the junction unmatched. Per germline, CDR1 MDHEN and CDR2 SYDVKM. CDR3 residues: CASSLYGTGEHEQYF. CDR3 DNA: TGTGCCAGCAGTTTATATGGGACAGGGGAGCACGAGCAGTACTTC.

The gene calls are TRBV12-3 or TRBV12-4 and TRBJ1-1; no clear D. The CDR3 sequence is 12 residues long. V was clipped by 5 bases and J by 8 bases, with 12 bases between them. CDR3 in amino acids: CASSLSRREAFF. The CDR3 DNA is TGTGCCAGCAGTCTGTCTAGGCGAGAAGCTTTCTTT.

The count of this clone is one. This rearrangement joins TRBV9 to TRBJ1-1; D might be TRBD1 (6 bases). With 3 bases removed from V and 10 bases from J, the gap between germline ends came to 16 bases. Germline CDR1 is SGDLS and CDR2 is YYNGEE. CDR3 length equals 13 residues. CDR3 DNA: TGTGCCAGCAGCGCCACCGGACAGCAACGAGCTTTCTTT. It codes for CASSATGQQRAFF.